Each of the 18 T cell receptor beta chains below was sequenced from the same sample in a study of CD8+ T cells in alopecia areata. Scientists pooled cutaneous lymph node cells and sorted them on CD4, CD8alpha, NKG2D, NKG2ACE and other markers. Extracted from the samples, RNA was reverse transcribed into cDNA to serve as the sequencing template. The data were produced by immunoSEQ multiplex PCR, yet TCRdb's version contains in-frame clones alone and is incomplete. The sample counts 290,000 or so clones, none seen once; the ten largest own 1.2%. What was sequenced was CD4+ T cells sorted from a lymph node. Source of these receptors: a C3H/HeJ mouse with alopecia areata. As its MHC haplotype, the strain has H2-k.

As for this clone: Gene and germline names: mouse. The sample holds other DNA sequences that translate to the same CDR3. The DNA read from the CDR3 is TGTGCCAGCAGTGATGAAGGAAGGGAT. Protein: CASSDEGRD. The whole CDR3 protein reads CASSDEGRDEQYF. The chain employs TRBV13-1 and TRBJ2-7; D remains unclear. The read ends 4 residues before the CDR3 terminus; that terminus is restored from the germline J gene. CDR3 length: 13 residues. CDR1 and CDR2 from the germline V gene are NSHNY and SYGAGN.

In the case of this clone: Gene names follow the mouse nomenclature. The read ends 3 residues early relative to the CDR3; the germline J gene fills the gap. The chain employs TRBV5 and TRBJ1-6; weak D call: TRBD1 (5 bases). TRBJ1-6 belongs to the ORF category, with a function that is uncertain. This CDR3 has 14 amino acids. Germline V gene data show CDR1 as LGHNA and CDR2 as YNLKQL (reference sequence). V was pared by 1 base and J by 6 bases, with 7 bases between. CDR3 bases read: TGTGCCAGCAGCCAAGGACAGCCTAATTCGCCC. Translation: CASSQGQPNSP. The whole CDR3 is CASSQGQPNSPLYF.

In its sample, this clone was seen many times. Gene names follow the mouse nomenclature. The read gets to within 4 residues of the CDR3 end, and the germline J gene fills in the rest. The rearrangement joins TRBV1 to TRBJ2-3; 9 bases line up with TRBD1. V lost 1 base to trimming and J lost 1 base; unmatched junction nucleotides: 6. Germline loops: CDR1 NSQYPW, CDR2 LRSPGD (reference sequence). The CDR3 contains 17 residues. CDR3 loop: CTCSAAGTGSGAETLYF. CDR3 bases read: TGCACCTGCAGTGCAGCCGGGACAGGGAGTGGTGCAGAA.

This clone was detected only a few times. All gene names here are mouse names. The read ends 4 residues early relative to the CDR3; the germline J gene fills the gap. The chain employs TRBV19 and TRBJ2-4; the D gene is possibly TRBD2 (5 bases). The CDR3 is 14 amino acids. Germline V gives CDR1 FNHDT, CDR2 SITEND (reference sequence). Trimming stripped 4 bases from V and 1 base from J, with 10 bases between. CDR3 loop: CASSPGLRQNTLYF. Partial CDR3 DNA: TGTGCCAGCAGTCCCGGACTTCGTCAAAAC.

A note on this clone: Here the gene names and germline are mouse. Coverage ceases 4 residues before the CDR3 finishes, and the germline J gene fills in the end. The J gene is TRBJ2-7, the V gene TRBV19; TRBD2 agrees at 14 bases. This CDR3 comprises 14 residues. CDR1 FNHDT and CDR2 SITEND come from the germline V gene (reference sequence). The CDR3 bases that were read are TGTGCCAGCAGCAGGGACTGGGGGGGCGAT. Residues: CASSRDWGGD. The whole CDR3 region reads CASSRDWGGDEQYF.

As to this clone: Gene names are the mouse ones. The CDR3: CTCSARQGASTGQLYF. CDR3 DNA, as far as it was read: TGCACCTGCAGTGCAAGACAGGGGGCTTCCACCGGG. The genes are TRBV1 and TRBJ2-2; 10 bases agree with TRBD1. The read ends 4 residues before the CDR3 terminus; that terminus is restored from the germline J gene. The V gene end was trimmed by 2 bases and the J gene end by 4 bases; junction bases not matched to a gene: 4. Germline CDR1 reads NSQYPW; CDR2 reads LRSPGD (reference sequence). The CDR3 runs to 16 residues.

This clone was seen more than once but under ten times. Gene and germline names: mouse. The read ends 4 residues early relative to the CDR3; the germline J gene fills the gap. The chain recombines TRBV5 with TRBJ1-2; D remains unclear. Trimming took 3 bases from V and 4 from J, leaving 9 bases between them. This CDR3 comprises 13 residues. Germline V gene sequence: CDR1 LGHNA, CDR2 YNLKQL (reference sequence). The part of the CDR3 DNA that was read is TGTGCCAGCAGCCACCCCGAAGGCTCC. Encoded protein: CASSHPEGS. The full CDR3 sequence reads CASSHPEGSDYTF.

Concerning this clone itself: Gene and germline names: mouse. Other DNA variants within this sample encode the same CDR3. The CDR3: CASSLRDRGLAEQFF. The DNA read from the CDR3 is TGTGCCAGCAGTCTCCGGGACAGGGGGCTTGCT. The J gene is TRBJ2-1, the V gene TRBV13-1; 12 bases are shared with TRBD1. Sequencing ends 4 residues short of the CDR3 end; the germline J gene provides the rest. CDR1 is NSHNY and CDR2 is SYGAGN in the germline V gene. This CDR3 has 15 amino acids. V trimming: 4 bases; J trimming: 6 bases; junction bases outside the gene matches: 5.

With regard to this clone: Genes here carry mouse names. The read ends 4 residues early relative to the CDR3; the germline J gene fills the gap. V and J are TRBV13-3 and TRBJ2-5; TRBD2 matches 12 bases. The CDR3 has 14 residues. CDR1 NNHDY and CDR2 SYVADS come from the germline V gene. The CDR3 sequence: CASSRLGGRDTQYF. The sequenced CDR3 bases are TGTGCCAGCAGTCGACTGGGGGGGCGGGAC. Full variable domain (remainder filled in from reference TRBV13-3 and TRBJ2-5): EAAVTQSPRSKVAVTGGKVTLSCHQTNNHDYMYWYRQDTGHGLRLIHYSYVADSTEKGDIPDGYKASRPSQENFSLILELASLSQTAVYFCASSRLGGRDTQYFGPGTRLLVL.

This clone was seen at least ten times. The gene symbols are mouse symbols. The read is 4 residues too short to cover the CDR3 end, so that end is filled in from the germline J gene. At the DNA level, this CDR3 is encoded by other sequences in the same sample as well. The chain carries TRBV13-1 and TRBJ2-2, with D possibly TRBD2 on 6 matching bases. The CDR3 spans 14 residues. V lost 1 base and J lost 2, with 6 bases in between. Germline V gene sequence: CDR1 NSHNY, CDR2 SYGAGN. CDR3 DNA (partial): TGTGCCAGCAGTGATTGGGGGAACACCGGG. This encodes CASSDWGNTG. The full CDR3 protein reads CASSDWGNTGQLYF.

Remarks on this clone: All gene names here are mouse names. The read comes to an end 4 residues before the CDR3 does, leaving the germline J gene to fill in the end. Different DNA sequences within this sample yield the same CDR3. The chain has TRBV5 and TRBJ1-2; 10 bases are a match to TRBD1. After removal of 4 bases from V and 1 base from J, the junction contained 3 bases not matched to a gene. This CDR3 is built from 15 residues. Germline-derived CDR1 and CDR2 are LGHNA and YNLKQL (reference sequence). CDR3 sequence: CASSPRDRGNSDYTF. CDR3 DNA, as far as it was read: TGTGCCAGCAGCCCCCGGGACAGGGGAAACTCC.

Concerning this clone: The gene symbols are mouse symbols. Read coverage stops 4 residues before the CDR3 terminus; the germline J gene supplies the remainder. The J gene is TRBJ2-2, the V gene TRBV13-2, with 7 positions matching TRBD2. The length of the CDR3 is 17 residues. With V trimmed by 2 bases and J by 0 bases, 7 bases remained unmatched. CDR1 is NNHNN and CDR2 is SYGAGS in the germline V gene (reference sequence). The CDR3 region is CASGDSGLAANTGQLYF. Partial CDR3 DNA: TGTGCCAGCGGTGACTCAGGACTGGCCGCAAACACCGGG.

Ten or more counts support this clone. The gene names given are mouse names. Coverage ceases 4 residues before the CDR3 finishes, and the germline J gene fills in the end. The chain couples TRBV17 to TRBJ2-1; D gene uncertain. The length of the CDR3 is 13 residues. CDR1 and CDR2 (germline): MNHDT, YYDKIL. Trimming took off 2 bases at V and 3 bases at J, with 5 bases between the two ends. The sequenced part of the CDR3 DNA is TGTGCTAGCAGTAGACAGATCTATGCT. As protein: CASSRQIYA. The whole CDR3 protein reads CASSRQIYAEQFF.

This clone was recorded many times. Genes and germline are mouse. The read terminates 4 residues ahead of where the CDR3 ends, so the germline J gene completes it. V usage is TRBV13-3 and J usage is TRBJ1-2; TRBD1 matches at 7 bases. V shed 7 bases, J shed 3 bases, and the junction held 6 bases outside the gene matches. The CDR3 has 13 residues. The germline CDR1 and CDR2 sequences are NNHDY and SYVADS. CDR3 loop: CASGKQGDSDYTF. CDR3 DNA (partial): TGTGCCAGCGGAAAGCAGGGGGACTCC.

The sample holds many counts of this clone. Gene names refer to mouse genes. The read gets to within 4 residues of the CDR3 end, and the germline J gene fills in the rest. The chain has TRBV19 and TRBJ2-3; the match to TRBD1 covers 9 bases. Germline values: CDR1 FNHDT, CDR2 SITEND (reference sequence). The V and J ends lost 5 bases and 4 bases, in that order; junction bases with no gene match: 2. The CDR3 consists of 13 residues. The CDR3 bases that were read are TGTGCCAGCAGGGACAGGGGTTCAGAA. Translated, it gives CASRDRGSE. The complete CDR3 protein is CASRDRGSETLYF.

In regard to this clone: Each gene name is a mouse one. Sequencing ends 4 residues short of the CDR3 end; the germline J gene provides the rest. The gene calls are TRBV31 and TRBJ2-7; weak D call: TRBD2 (5 bases). Trimming shortened V by 3 bases and J by 3 bases, and 12 bases separated the two germline ends. From germline, CDR1 is GKSSPN and CDR2 SITVG. The CDR3 extends over 13 amino acids. CDR3 residues: CAWSLGLRYEQYF. The CDR3 bases that were read are TGTGCCTGGAGCCTAGGACTTCGCTAT.

On this clone itself: The gene names given are mouse names. The read terminates 4 residues ahead of where the CDR3 ends, so the germline J gene completes it. The V call is TRBV19, the J call TRBJ2-5; TRBD1 matches 12 bases. The CDR3 covers 16 residues. CDR1 FNHDT and CDR2 SITEND come from the germline V gene (reference sequence). CDR3 sequence: CASSGMGQGARDTQYF. Partial CDR3 DNA: TGTGCCAGCAGTGGTATGGGACAGGGGGCGCGGGAC.

Of note for this clone: Germline and genes: mouse. The read comes to an end 3 residues before the CDR3 does, leaving the germline J gene to fill in the end. The chain combines TRBV1 with TRBJ1-6; 9 positions agree with TRBD1. TRBJ1-6 is treated as an ORF (open reading frame) with a function not yet certain. The CDR3 has 18 amino acids. Germline CDR1 NSQYPW, CDR2 LRSPGD (reference sequence). The trim removed 2 bases at V and 2 bases at J, leaving 7 bases unmatched. Here the CDR3 reads CTCSAKTGTGPYNSPLYF. The sequenced part of the CDR3 DNA is TGCACCTGCAGTGCAAAAACCGGGACAGGGCCCTATAATTCGCCC.